Below, 24 T cell receptor beta chains from the same sample are listed, as sequenced in a study of T-cell reconstitution after alpha-beta-depleted transplantation in children. The TCRbeta library incorporated unique molecular identifiers. MiXCR, applied by TCRdb to the PCR reads, yields one record per CDR3 protein. There are a few hundred thousand distinct CDR3 sequences in the sample; 10% occur only once, and 2% to 2.5% lies in the top ten. This specimen consisted of PBMCs from the stem cell graft donor, obtained from the stem cell graft. The receptors were gathered from a human donor who donated a stem cell graft to a child with acute lymphoblastic leukemia.

This clonotype has at least ten counts. This chain connects TRBV28 to TRBJ2-1; 11 bases line up with TRBD1. Germline V gene data show CDR1 as MDHEN and CDR2 as SYDVKM. With V trimmed by 5 bases and J by 7 bases, 10 bases remained unmatched. This CDR3 region has 16 residues. CDR3 protein: CASSALGTGGENEQFF. In DNA, the CDR3 is TGTGCCAGCAGTGCTTTGGGGACAGGGGGGGAAAATGAGCAGTTCTTC.

In its sample, this clonotype was seen a few times. One end of the junction does not line up with germline, which may come from a read error. The chain links TRBV7-7 to TRBJ2-7, with D perhaps TRBD2 (6 bases). This CDR3 has 13 amino acids. Germline CDR1 and CDR2: SSHAT and FNYEAQ (reference sequence). This CDR3 reads CASSPGRGVEQYF. The DNA for the CDR3 is TGTGCTAGCAGCCCAGGGCGGGGAGTCGAGCAGTACTTC.

The chain carries TRBV12-3 or TRBV12-4 and TRBJ2-1; 13 bases line up with TRBD2. The CDR3 extends over 19 amino acids. Trimming cost V 8 bases and J 0 bases; bases outside gene matches: 13. CDR3 sequence (DNA): TGTGCCAGCTCTACCGGACTAGCGGGAGAAGGGAGCTCCTACAATGAGCAGTTCTTC. This sequence encodes CASSTGLAGEGSSYNEQFF.

This clonotype was observed a handful of times. J is TRBJ2-1 and V is TRBV7-2, with 7 bases matching TRBD2. There are 14 residues in the CDR3. The junction had 7 bases not matched to a gene; V was cut back by 2 bases and J by 9 bases. Germline loops: CDR1 SGHTA, CDR2 FQGNSA. Written as DNA, the CDR3 is TGTGCCAGCAGCTTAAGGACTAGTGGGGGTGAGCAGTTCTTC. Its protein is CASSLRTSGGEQFF.

This clonotype was detected ten times or more. This chain uses TRBV25-1 with TRBJ2-7; the match to TRBD2 covers 10 bases. CDR1 and CDR2 from the germline V gene are MGHDK and SYGVNS. This CDR3 spans 15 amino acids. The J segment lost 6 bases and the V segment lost 3 bases, leaving 8 bases of the junction unmatched. The CDR3 sequence is CASSETGTSEGEQYF. Here the CDR3 DNA reads TGTGCCAGCAGTGAGACCGGGACTAGCGAAGGCGAGCAGTACTTC.

The chain carries TRBV2 and TRBJ2-7; the match to TRBD2 covers 11 bases. CDR1 and CDR2 (germline): SNHLY, FYNNEI. The CDR3 has 15 residues. V lost 6 bases, J lost 3 bases, and 7 bases stayed unmatched. The DNA for the CDR3 is TGTGCCAGCAGGGCCGGGACTAGCGGCGTCTACGAGCAGTACTTC. It yields the protein CASRAGTSGVYEQYF.

This clonotype was counted ten times or more. V and J are TRBV28 and TRBJ1-1; perhaps TRBD1 as D (5 bases). With 7 bases removed from V and 4 bases from J, the gap between germline ends came to 13 bases. Germline lookup yields CDR1 MDHEN and CDR2 SYDVKM. The CDR3 is made up of 13 amino acids. CDR3 sequence reads: CASTGGGGTEAFF. As DNA, the CDR3 is TGTGCCAGCACTGGCGGGGGAGGCACTGAAGCTTTCTTT.

Ten or more counts support this clonotype. V gene TRBV29-1 combines with J gene TRBJ2-2; D not resolved. The germline V gene has CDR1 SQVTM and CDR2 ANQGSEA. This CDR3 contains 13 residues. The V end was cut by 7 bases, the J end by 7 bases, with 16 bases between. The CDR3 protein is CSAHLLLSGELFF. The CDR3 DNA sequence: TGCAGCGCCCACCTTCTTCTAAGCGGGGAGCTGTTTTTT.

A few counts support this clonotype. V and J are TRBV19 and TRBJ1-5, with D unclear. Deletions cut 2 bases from V and 5 bases from J, with 10 bases between. The CDR3 has 14 amino acids. Germline CDR1 reads LNHDA; CDR2 reads SQIVND (reference sequence). CDR3 amino acids: CASSIRAQDQPQHF. CDR3 bases: TGTGCCAGTAGTATAAGGGCCCAGGATCAGCCCCAGCATTTT.

The CDR3 DNA sequence: TGTGCCATCAGTGAGCCACGACGAAAGGAGACCCAGTACTTC. This encodes CAISEPRRKETQYF. This chain connects TRBV10-3 to TRBJ2-5; no reliable D call. In germline, CDR1 is ENHRY, CDR2 SYGVKD. V lost 2 bases and J lost 5, with 12 bases in between. There are 14 residues in the CDR3.

This clonotype was detected ten times or more. J is TRBJ2-3 and V is TRBV4-1; a weak D match, TRBD2 (5 bases). This CDR3 is built from 14 residues. With 0 bases removed from V and 11 bases from J, the gap between germline ends came to 15 bases. Germline assignment: CDR1 MGHRA and CDR2 YSYEKL. The CDR3 protein is CASSQDPDWAGQYF. In nucleotides, the CDR3 is TGCGCCAGCAGCCAAGATCCTGACTGGGCGGGGCAGTATTTT.

The genes are TRBV2 and TRBJ2-6; D tentatively fits TRBD1 or TRBD2 (6 bases each). V lost 4 bases, J lost 4 bases, and 14 bases lay in between. CDR3 length: 16 residues. From germline, CDR1 is SNHLY and CDR2 FYNNEI. The CDR3 is CASSGSGARGANVLTF. CDR3 sequence (DNA): TGTGCCAGCAGTGGATCGGGGGCTAGGGGGGCCAACGTCCTGACTTTC.

The gene calls are TRBV30 and TRBJ2-5; D uncertain. The CDR3 runs to 13 residues. Germline V gene data show CDR1 as GTSNPN and CDR2 as SVGIG (reference sequence). V lost 0 bases and J lost 4, with 9 bases in between. Here the CDR3 DNA reads TGTGCCTGGAGTGTAAGGAATCGAGAGACCCAGTACTTC. This sequence encodes CAWSVRNRETQYF.

The chain uses TRBV7-9 and TRBJ1-4; D is perhaps TRBD1 (6 bases). The CDR3 runs to 15 residues. Trimming pared 5 bases from V and 4 bases from J, leaving 14 bases between. The germline gives CDR1 SEHNR, CDR2 FQNEAQ (reference sequence). The CDR3 DNA follows: TGTGCCAGCAGCCCCGGACAGATCTATAATGAAAAACTGTTTTTT. Amino acids: CASSPGQIYNEKLFF.

In its sample, this clonotype was seen many times. The chain carries TRBV29-1 and TRBJ2-1, with 11 nucleotides matching TRBD2. The CDR3 loop spans 15 amino acids. J was trimmed by 4 bases and V by 5 bases; bases with no gene match: 7. The germline CDR1 and CDR2 sequences are SQVTM and ANQGSEA. The CDR3 protein is CSVSTSGGNYNEQFF. The CDR3 region has the DNA TGCAGCGTTTCCACTAGCGGGGGTAATTACAATGAGCAGTTCTTC.

J is TRBJ2-3 and V is TRBV20-1; D is perhaps TRBD1 (6 bases). Trimming removed 1 base from V and 6 bases from J, with 20 bases in between. The CDR3 has 16 amino acids. CDR1 is DFQATT, CDR2 SNEGSKA, per germline (reference sequence). CDR3 in DNA: TGCAGTGCTAGAGGAGGGGACATTGCCCCCCTGGATACGCAGTATTTT. This sequence encodes CSARGGDIAPLDTQYF.

This clonotype was seen many times. V and J are TRBV7-2 and TRBJ2-3; TRBD2 is a possible D gene (6 bases). Germline values: CDR1 SGHTA, CDR2 FQGNSA. Trimming took 1 base from V and 0 from J, leaving 11 bases between them. The CDR3 is 16 residues long. This CDR3 is CASSLGYGTSTDTQYF. In DNA, the CDR3 is TGTGCCAGCAGCTTAGGATACGGGACTAGCACAGATACGCAGTATTTT. Drawing the rest from reference TRBV7-2 and TRBJ2-3, the complete variable domain is GAGVSQSPSNKVTEKGKDVELRCDPISGHTALYWYRQSLGQGLEFLIYFQGNSAPDKSGLPSDRFSAERTGGSVSTLTIQRTQQEDSAVYLCASSLGYGTSTDTQYFGPGTRLTVL.

The CDR3 sequence is CASSSAGTGNYNEQFF. In DNA, the CDR3 is TGCGCCAGCAGTTCAGCCGGGACAGGAAACTACAATGAGCAGTTCTTC. The V and J genes are TRBV5-1 and TRBJ2-1; 8 positions match TRBD1. CDR1 is SGHRS, CDR2 YFSETQ, per germline. The CDR3 totals 16 residues. Trimming took 5 bases from V and 3 from J; bases not matched to a gene: 10.

This chain uses TRBV6-5 with TRBJ2-7; 10 nucleotides agree with TRBD1. The germline V gene has CDR1 MNHEY and CDR2 SVGAGI. CDR3 length equals 15 residues. The V gene end was trimmed by 0 bases and the J gene end by 5 bases; junction bases not matched to a gene: 4. CDR3 nucleotide sequence: TGTGCCAGCAGTTACTCCGGGACAGGGGTACACGAGCAGTACTTC. Protein product: CASSYSGTGVHEQYF.

J is TRBJ2-5 and V is TRBV4-2; TRBD1 matches at 10 bases. Per germline, CDR1 LGHNA and CDR2 YNFKEQ. The trim removed 5 bases at V and 5 bases at J, leaving 8 bases unmatched. The CDR3 loop spans 15 amino acids. CDR3 region: CASSIGQGETETQYF. Here the CDR3 DNA reads TGTGCCAGCAGCATAGGACAGGGGGAAACGGAGACCCAGTACTTC.

This clonotype has more than one count but fewer than ten. The genes are TRBV28 and TRBJ2-4, with D tentatively TRBD2 (5 bases). The length of the CDR3 is 17 residues. V was trimmed by 5 bases and J by 4 bases, leaving 21 bases between them. Germline-derived CDR1 and CDR2 are MDHEN and SYDVKM. CDR3: CASSPLRRHGIKNIQYF. In DNA, the CDR3 is TGTGCCAGCAGTCCCCTCCGGCGTCACGGGATTAAAAACATTCAGTACTTC.

The rearrangement joins TRBV5-1 to TRBJ2-1; 9 positions agree with TRBD1. V was pared by 4 bases and J by 9 bases, with 8 bases of the junction left unmatched. Germline V lookup: CDR1 SGHRS, CDR2 YFSETQ. This CDR3 is built from 14 residues. In nucleotides, the CDR3 is TGCGCCAGCAGCAGGGCGGACAGGGGAGCTGAGCAGTTCTTC. It yields the protein CASSRADRGAEQFF.

This clonotype has only a few counts. The rearrangement joins TRBV5-1 to TRBJ2-1; 8 bases are a match to TRBD1. CDR1 SGHRS and CDR2 YFSETQ come from the germline V gene. Trimming took 2 bases from V and 0 from J; bases not matched to a gene: 25. This CDR3 region has 23 residues. The CDR3 DNA follows: TGCGCCAGCAGCTTAATCCGGTTACCACGGGACAGGTTATGGGTAAGCTCCTACAATGAGCAGTTCTTC. Protein product: CASSLIRLPRDRLWVSSYNEQFF.

A few counts support this clonotype. The chain carries TRBV20-1 and TRBJ2-7, with 7 positions matching TRBD2. Germline V gene sequence: CDR1 DFQATT, CDR2 SNEGSKA (reference sequence). J was trimmed by 3 bases and V by 5 bases; bases with no gene match: 10. This CDR3 comprises 14 residues. CDR3: CSAPIAGPGYEQYF. The CDR3 region has the DNA TGCAGTGCTCCCATAGCGGGTCCGGGCTACGAGCAGTACTTC.